This entry concerns a single T cell receptor beta chain. These data are taken from a study of blood T cell repertoires in COVID-19. Study information: Collection of acute and convalescent COVID-19 samples took place in the United States, Italy and Spain.

The CDR3 loop spans 13 amino acids. CDR1 SGHTA and CDR2 FQGNSA come from the germline V gene. V lost 8 bases to trimming and J lost 6 bases, with 15 bases between them. TCRdb's copy holds only in-frame clones and misses some; the assay was immunoSEQ multiplex PCR. The sample yields 250,000 to 300,000 clones, 70% to 90% seen once. This sequence originates from a woman aged 55 to 70 with acute or convalescent COVID-19. This chain joins TRBV7-2 and TRBJ2-3, with D tentatively TRBD2 (5 bases). Sequencing used peripheral blood. The CDR3 region is CASREGWWDTQYF. The CDR3 nucleotides are TGTGCCAGCCGTGAGGGTTGGTGGGATACGCAGTATTTT.